This T cell receptor (beta chain) was identified in a study of cytomegalovirus exposure and HLA in healthy donors. Whole-study results and caveats: Researchers catalogued under 200 TCR beta chains as cytomegalovirus-associated. A likely sequencing artifact accounted for one observed cluster of highly shared sequence variants.

Trimming cost V 3 bases and J 3 bases, with 13 bases left between them. The CDR3 spans 15 residues. Germline loops: CDR1 SGDLS, CDR2 YYNGEE. On this clone: The antigen remains undetermined.

Researchers ran the PCR with 60 Vbeta and 13 Jbeta primers. Here immunoSEQ multiplex PCR was the method, and the copy in TCRdb shows in-frame clones only, minus some. This sample yields 95,000 to 100,000 clones, of which roughly 74% are seen a single time; 1.9% belongs to the top ten. The source material was PBMCs. The chain uses TRBV9 and TRBJ1-5; D possibly corresponds to TRBD1 (5 bases). This clonotype was obtained from a woman aged 40 to 50 in good health and CMV-seronegative. The CDR3 nucleotides are TGTGCCAGCAGCGAGACAGCCGCCGTCAATCAGCCCCAGCATTTT. It is translated as CASSETAAVNQPQHF.